This paragraph reports one T cell receptor (beta chain). What it recognizes is unknown. CDR1 is ENHRY, CDR2 SYGVKD, per germline. The trim removed 5 bases at V and 1 base at J, leaving 5 bases unmatched. This CDR3 spans 16 amino acids. Time point here: newly diagnosed GD, antithyroid drugs for less than 3 months. The TCR library was prepared using RNA isolated from PBMCs. EDTA tubes received around 9.9 milliliters of collected peripheral blood. The data were taken from a study of regulatory T cells in long-lasting Graves disease. The study, taken as a whole, reports: Preferential use of TRBV28, TRBJ1-2 and TRBJ2-5 was seen in persistent disease.

With iRepertoire HTBI primers and Arm-PCR of CDR3 regions, TCR beta libraries were built. One entry per CDR3 protein results from TCRdb running MiXCR on the multiplex PCR reads. The repertoire consists of roughly 510,000 distinct CDR3 sequences, with 15% to 20% occurring once and the leading ten covering around 11%. This same sample was also part of a study on T cells in Graves' hyperthyroidism and ophthalmopathy. That paper notes: Most clonotypes that expanded in the thyroid above 0.001 also showed up in blood. Model predictions of ophthalmopathy came a median about six months before onset.

The material was peripheral blood mononuclear cells (PBMCs), obtained at new diagnosis, from a patient treated with antithyroid drugs. V is TRBV10-3 and J is TRBJ2-2; 9 bases agree with TRBD1. The TCR comes from a man between 18 and 29 years old with Graves disease. The CDR3 is CAISSPTGGNTGELFF. As DNA, the CDR3 is TGTGCCATCAGTTCCCCGACAGGGGGGAACACCGGGGAGCTGTTTTTT.